Detailed here is one T cell receptor (beta chain). This sample is drawn from a study of blood T cell repertoires in COVID-19. Study as a whole: There were acute and convalescent COVID-19 samples, and they came from the United States, Italy and Spain. T cells, B-cell-depleted T cells, or PBMCs provided the cDNA or gDNA that served as material.

CDR1 and CDR2 (germline): LNHDA, SQIVND (reference sequence). The CDR3 extends over 16 amino acids. V was cut by 7 bases and J by 2 bases, with 20 bases left in between. Source study methods: Estimation of nucleated cell counts relied on the amplification of reference gene primers. Clones were sequenced by immunoSEQ multiplex PCR, and TCRdb holds only the in-frame ones, with some missing. Clonal size and the V and J genes are those of that table, whereas D and trimming came from the DNA. The sample includes about 160,000 clones, approximately 90% of them seen just once. Material: peripheral blood. The source of this sequence is a man aged 18 to 35 with acute or convalescent COVID-19. The chain joins TRBV19 to TRBJ1-1, with a tentative D call TRBD1 (6 bases). Written as DNA, the CDR3 is TGTGCCAGTAATCAACAGGGAATGACGAGCAACACTGAAGCTTTCTTT. Translation gives CASNQQGMTSNTEAFF.